The 11 T cell receptor beta chains given below trace back to one sample, sequenced in a study of regulatory T cells in long-lasting Graves disease. Library construction for TCR beta used iRepertoire HTBI primers and Arm-PCR of CDR3 regions. TCRdb reprocessed the multiplex PCR reads via MiXCR and lists one record per CDR3 protein. The sample carries fewer than 400,000 distinct CDR3 sequences, around 21% recorded once. Time point of the sample: persistent/refractory GD, antithyroid drugs over 5 years with positive TRAb. Generation of the TCR library employed RNA extracted from PBMCs. Here the sequenced sample was peripheral blood mononuclear cells (PBMCs), taken when the disease was refractory, from a patient treated with antithyroid drugs. Source of these receptors: a female donor with Graves disease.

The sample holds one count of this clonotype. The chain uses TRBV13 and TRBJ1-3; D not resolved. Between the trimmed V and J ends, which lost 3 bases and 10 bases, there was a span of 7 bases. This CDR3 comprises 11 residues. The germline V gene encodes CDR1 PRHDT and CDR2 FYEKMQ (reference sequence). The CDR3 region is CASSLSGTIYF. The CDR3 region has the DNA TGTGCCAGCAGCTTGAGTGGGACCATATATTTT.

The table lists this clonotype with many counts. The chain combines TRBV7-8 with TRBJ1-4; D not resolved. V shed 5 bases and J shed 8 bases, with 24 bases lying between them. This CDR3 is 17 amino acids long. Germline values: CDR1 SGHVS, CDR2 FQNEAQ. The CDR3 loop is CASSPFKGPKNGEKLFF. The CDR3 nucleotides are TGTGCCAGCAGCCCTTTTAAAGGGCCGAAGAACGGAGAAAAACTGTTTTTT. The variable domain in full, completed from reference TRBV7-8 and TRBJ1-4, reads GAGVSQSPRYKVAKRGQDVALRCDPISGHVSLFWYQQALGQGPEFLTYFQNEAQLDKSGLPSDRFFAERPEGSVSTLKIQRTQQEDSAVYLCASSPFKGPKNGEKLFFGSGTQLSVL.

The chain recombines TRBV6-1 with TRBJ2-1, with 8 bases matching TRBD2. The CDR3 contains 12 residues. J gave up 10 bases and V 4 bases, and 3 bases lay outside the gene matches. The V gene's germline CDR1 is MNHNS and CDR2 SASEGT. CDR3 DNA: TGTGCCAGCAGTGTATTAGCGGGAGAGCAGTTCTTC. Protein sequence: CASSVLAGEQFF.

This clonotype has at least ten counts. V usage is TRBV27 and J usage is TRBJ2-2; 15 bases align to TRBD2. The CDR3 is made up of 16 amino acids. With 3 bases clipped from V and 5 bases from J, the junction kept 1 base outside the gene matches. Germline CDR1 MNHEY, CDR2 SMNVEV (reference sequence). The CDR3 sequence: CASSFGLAGGTGELFF. In DNA form, the CDR3 reads TGTGCCAGCAGTTTCGGACTAGCGGGAGGGACCGGGGAGCTGTTTTTT.

The chain is built from TRBV20-1 and TRBJ1-2; D perhaps matches TRBD1 (5 bases). Trimming left V 5 bases short and J 8 bases short, with 18 bases between. The CDR3 loop spans 13 amino acids. Per the germline V gene, CDR1 is DFQATT and CDR2 is SNEGSKA (reference sequence). As DNA, the CDR3 is TGCAGTGCTCTCCGGACCATTCAGGGAGGCTACACCTTC. Protein product: CSALRTIQGGYTF.

V and J are TRBV30 and TRBJ1-1, with TRBD1 matching over 7 bases. The CDR3 has 13 residues. V shed 4 bases, J shed 1 base, and the junction held 3 bases outside the gene matches. Germline V gives CDR1 GTSNPN, CDR2 SVGIG (reference sequence). CDR3 sequence reads: CAWTRQGNTEAFF. The CDR3 DNA sequence: TGTGCCTGGACCAGACAGGGGAACACTGAAGCTTTCTTT.

This clonotype has at least ten counts. The V call is TRBV28, the J call TRBJ2-2; 8 bases fit TRBD2. Per the germline V gene, CDR1 is MDHEN and CDR2 is SYDVKM. This CDR3 spans 13 amino acids. The V segment lost 2 bases and the J segment 10 bases; nucleotides outside the gene matches: 3. The CDR3 sequence: CASSLLAGLELFF. The DNA of the CDR3 is TGTGCCAGCAGTTTACTAGCGGGTTTGGAGCTGTTTTTT.

This clonotype was recorded many times. This sequence joins TRBV6-1 and TRBJ2-5; 9 nucleotides match TRBD2. Trimming removed 6 bases from V and 5 bases from J; junction bases left unmatched: 10. Germline lookup yields CDR1 MNHNS and CDR2 SASEGT. CDR3 size: 15 residues. The CDR3 region is CASSPKREAYETQYF. CDR3 DNA: TGTGCCAGCAGCCCGAAGCGGGAGGCCTATGAGACCCAGTACTTC.

The J gene is TRBJ1-1, the V gene TRBV12-5; possibly TRBD1 for D (5 bases). The CDR3 is made up of 14 amino acids. Germline values: CDR1 LGHNT, CDR2 FRNRAP. The germline V and J ends were trimmed by 3 bases and 5 bases, with 13 bases remaining between them. For the CDR3, the DNA is TGTGCTAGTGGTTTAACCCCAGGGCGAACTGAAGCTTTCTTT. Protein: CASGLTPGRTEAFF.

In its sample, this clonotype was seen many times. The chain carries TRBV6-1 and TRBJ2-7, with D uncertain. CDR3 length: 14 amino acids. V lost 6 bases to trimming and J lost 6 bases, with 18 bases between them. Germline CDR1 and CDR2: MNHNS and SASEGT. The CDR3 reads CASRRKLVGSEQYF. For the CDR3, the DNA is TGTGCCAGCAGGCGCAAGCTAGTCGGTTCCGAGCAGTACTTC.

For this clonotype: This may be a read error: a much more frequent sequence differs by one nucleotide. The rearrangement links TRBV6-2 or TRBV6-3 to TRBJ1-6, with a possible D match to TRBD1 (6 bases). Germline V lookup: CDR1 MNHEY, CDR2 SVGEGT. The CDR3 has 15 amino acids. The DNA for the CDR3 is TGTGCCAACAGTTCCGCGGACAGAAATAATTCACCCCTCCACTTT. Its translation is CANSSADRNNSPLHF.